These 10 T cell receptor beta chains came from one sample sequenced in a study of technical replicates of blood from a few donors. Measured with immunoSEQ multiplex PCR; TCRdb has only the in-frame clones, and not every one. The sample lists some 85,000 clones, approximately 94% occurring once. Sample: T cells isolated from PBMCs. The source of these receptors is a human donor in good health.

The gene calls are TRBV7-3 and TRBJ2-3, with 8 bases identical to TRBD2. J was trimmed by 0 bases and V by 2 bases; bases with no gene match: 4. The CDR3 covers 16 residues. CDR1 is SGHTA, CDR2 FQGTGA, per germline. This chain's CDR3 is CASSLLPSGSTDTQYF. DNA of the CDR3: TGTGCCAGCAGCTTACTACCTAGCGGGAGCACAGATACGCAGTATTTT.

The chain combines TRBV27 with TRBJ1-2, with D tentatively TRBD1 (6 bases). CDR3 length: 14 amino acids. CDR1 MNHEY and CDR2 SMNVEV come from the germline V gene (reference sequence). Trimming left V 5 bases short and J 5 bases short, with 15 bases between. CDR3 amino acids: CASSQNRVRYGYTF. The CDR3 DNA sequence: TGTGCCAGCAGTCAAAACAGGGTTAGGTATGGCTACACCTTC.

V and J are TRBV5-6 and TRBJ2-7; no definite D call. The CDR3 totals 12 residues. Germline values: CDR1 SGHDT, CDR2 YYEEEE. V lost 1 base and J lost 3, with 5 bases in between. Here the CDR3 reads CASSLNSYEQYF. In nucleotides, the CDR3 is TGTGCCAGCAGCTTGAACAGCTACGAGCAGTACTTC.

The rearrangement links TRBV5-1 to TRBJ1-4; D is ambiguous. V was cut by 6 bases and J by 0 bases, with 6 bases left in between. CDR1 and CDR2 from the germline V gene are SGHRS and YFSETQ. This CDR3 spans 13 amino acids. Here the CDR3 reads CASTGATNEKLFF. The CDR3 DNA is TGCGCCAGCACCGGTGCAACTAATGAAAAACTGTTTTTT.

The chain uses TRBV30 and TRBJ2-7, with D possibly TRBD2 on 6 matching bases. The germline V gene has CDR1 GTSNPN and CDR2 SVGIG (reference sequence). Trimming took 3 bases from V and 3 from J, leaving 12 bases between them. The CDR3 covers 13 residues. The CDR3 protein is CAWRASSVYEQYF. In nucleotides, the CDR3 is TGTGCCTGGAGAGCCTCTAGCGTCTACGAGCAGTACTTC.

The CDR3: CASRGGAQPQHF. CDR3 nucleotide sequence: TGTGCCAGCAGAGGGGGGGCCCAGCCCCAGCATTTT. The chain recombines TRBV2 with TRBJ1-5; maybe TRBD1 (6 bases). Germline lookup yields CDR1 SNHLY and CDR2 FYNNEI. CDR3 size: 12 residues. Between the trimmed V and J ends, which lost 6 bases and 7 bases, there was a span of 10 bases.

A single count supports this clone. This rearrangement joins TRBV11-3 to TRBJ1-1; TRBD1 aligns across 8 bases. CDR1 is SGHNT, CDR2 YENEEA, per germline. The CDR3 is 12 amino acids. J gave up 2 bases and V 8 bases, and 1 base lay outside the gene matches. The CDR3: CASGTGNTEAFF. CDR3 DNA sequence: TGTGCCAGCGGGACAGGCAACACTGAAGCTTTCTTT.

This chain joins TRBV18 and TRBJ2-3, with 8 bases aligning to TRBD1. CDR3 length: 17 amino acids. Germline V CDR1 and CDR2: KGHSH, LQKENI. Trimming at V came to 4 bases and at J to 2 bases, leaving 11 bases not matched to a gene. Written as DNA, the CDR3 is TGTGCCAGCTCACGAACGACCGGGACAGGAGTCACAGATACGCAGTATTTT. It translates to CASSRTTGTGVTDTQYF.

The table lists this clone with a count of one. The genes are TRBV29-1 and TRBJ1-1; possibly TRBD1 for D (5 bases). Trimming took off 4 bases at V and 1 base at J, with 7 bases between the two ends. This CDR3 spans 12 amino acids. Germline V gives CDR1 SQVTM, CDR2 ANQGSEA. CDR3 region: CSVGQTNTEAFF. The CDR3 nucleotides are TGCAGCGTTGGACAGACGAACACTGAAGCTTTCTTT.

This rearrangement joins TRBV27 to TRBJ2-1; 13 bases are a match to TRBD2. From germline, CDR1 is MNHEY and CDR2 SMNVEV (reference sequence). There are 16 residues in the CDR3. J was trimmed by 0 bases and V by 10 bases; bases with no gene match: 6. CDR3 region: CAIQGLAGSSYNEQFF. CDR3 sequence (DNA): TGTGCCATTCAGGGACTAGCGGGAAGCTCCTACAATGAGCAGTTCTTC.